This T cell receptor beta chain was sequenced during a study of cytomegalovirus exposure and HLA in healthy donors. This clone occurred a few times. Its antigen remains unknown. PCR employed 60 Vbeta and 13 Jbeta primers. Repertoires were generated with immunoSEQ multiplex PCR, while TCRdb's copy carries only in-frame clones and drops some. The sample includes about 140,000 clones, about 61% seen only once; the top ten take approximately 1.8%. Study results and caveats: An Asian-associated ancestry cluster reportedly showed fewer N-insertions than the approximately 690-donor mean in a later analysis.

V was pared by 6 bases and J by 0 bases, with 15 bases between. Germline V gives CDR1 LNHDA, CDR2 SQIVND (reference sequence). The CDR3 is 16 amino acids. The sequenced sample was PBMCs. The sequence was collected from a male donor in good health and CMV-seronegative. The V and J genes are TRBV19 and TRBJ2-1; D is ambiguous. CDR3 DNA sequence: TGTGCCAGTAGACAGAGCCCCTCGAGCTCCTACAATGAGCAGTTCTTC. Residues: CASRQSPSSSYNEQFF.